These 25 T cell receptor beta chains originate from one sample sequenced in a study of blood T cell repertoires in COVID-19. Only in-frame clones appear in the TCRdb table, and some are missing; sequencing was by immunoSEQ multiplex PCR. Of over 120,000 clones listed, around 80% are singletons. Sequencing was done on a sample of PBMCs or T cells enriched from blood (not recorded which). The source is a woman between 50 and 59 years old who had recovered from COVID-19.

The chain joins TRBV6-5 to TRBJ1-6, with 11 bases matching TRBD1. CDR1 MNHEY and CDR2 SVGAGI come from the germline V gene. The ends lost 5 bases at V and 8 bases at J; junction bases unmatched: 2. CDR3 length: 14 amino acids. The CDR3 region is CASSRTGGDSPLHF. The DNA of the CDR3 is TGTGCCAGCAGTCGGACAGGGGGCGATTCACCCCTCCACTTT.

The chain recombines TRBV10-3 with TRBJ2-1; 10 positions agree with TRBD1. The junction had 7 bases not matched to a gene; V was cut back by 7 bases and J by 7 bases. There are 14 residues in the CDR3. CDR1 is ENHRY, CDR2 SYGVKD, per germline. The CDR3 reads CAITGGQGVNEQFF. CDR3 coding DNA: TGTGCCATCACTGGAGGACAGGGGGTTAATGAGCAGTTCTTC.

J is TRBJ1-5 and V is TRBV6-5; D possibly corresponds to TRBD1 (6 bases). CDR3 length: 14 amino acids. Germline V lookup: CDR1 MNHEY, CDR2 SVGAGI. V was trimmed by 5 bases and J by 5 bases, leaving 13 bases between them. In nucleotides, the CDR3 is TGTGCCAGCAGTCATACAGGGCTCTATCAGCCCCAGCATTTT. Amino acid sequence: CASSHTGLYQPQHF.

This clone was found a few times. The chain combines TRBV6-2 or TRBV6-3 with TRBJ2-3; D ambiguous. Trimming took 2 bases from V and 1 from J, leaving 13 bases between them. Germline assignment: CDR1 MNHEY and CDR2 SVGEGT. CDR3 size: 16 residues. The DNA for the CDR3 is TGTGCCAGCAGTTACCGACTCCCTAACCGCACAGATACGCAGTATTTT. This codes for CASSYRLPNRTDTQYF.

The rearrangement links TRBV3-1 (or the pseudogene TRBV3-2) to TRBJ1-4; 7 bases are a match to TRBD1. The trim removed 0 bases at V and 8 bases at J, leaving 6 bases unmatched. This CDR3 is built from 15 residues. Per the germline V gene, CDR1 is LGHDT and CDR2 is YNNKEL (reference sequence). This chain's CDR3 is CASSQETGWAEKLFF. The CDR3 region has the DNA TGTGCCAGCAGCCAAGAGACAGGGTGGGCCGAAAAACTGTTTTTT.

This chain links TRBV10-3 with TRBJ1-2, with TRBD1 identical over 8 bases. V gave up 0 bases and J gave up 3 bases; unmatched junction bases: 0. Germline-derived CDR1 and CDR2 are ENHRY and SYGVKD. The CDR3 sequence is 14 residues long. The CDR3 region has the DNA TGTGCCATCAGTGAGTCGACAGGGGACTATGGCTACACCTTC. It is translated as CAISESTGDYGYTF.

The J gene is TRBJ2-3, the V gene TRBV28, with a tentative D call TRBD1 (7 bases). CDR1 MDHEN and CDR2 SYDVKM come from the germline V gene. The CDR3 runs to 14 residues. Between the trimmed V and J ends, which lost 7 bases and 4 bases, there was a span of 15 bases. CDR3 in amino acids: CASTQGGDPDTQYF. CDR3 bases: TGTGCCAGCACCCAGGGGGGCGACCCAGATACGCAGTATTTT.

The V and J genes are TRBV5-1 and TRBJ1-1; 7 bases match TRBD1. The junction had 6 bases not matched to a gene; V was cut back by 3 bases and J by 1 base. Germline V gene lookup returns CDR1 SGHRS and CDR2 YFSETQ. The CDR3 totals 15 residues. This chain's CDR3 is CASSSTGATNTEAFF. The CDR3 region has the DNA TGCGCCAGCAGCTCTACAGGGGCGACGAACACTGAAGCTTTCTTT.

The CDR3 DNA follows: TGTGCCAGCAGTGACTCGAAAGGGAGCGGGGCCAACGTCCTGACTTTC. Protein sequence: CASSDSKGSGANVLTF. This chain uses TRBV6-4 with TRBJ2-6, with TRBD2 as a possible D gene (5 bases). Trimming removed 0 bases at V and 4 bases at J, with 10 bases between. The CDR3 runs to 16 residues. Germline lookup yields CDR1 MRHNA and CDR2 SNTAGT.

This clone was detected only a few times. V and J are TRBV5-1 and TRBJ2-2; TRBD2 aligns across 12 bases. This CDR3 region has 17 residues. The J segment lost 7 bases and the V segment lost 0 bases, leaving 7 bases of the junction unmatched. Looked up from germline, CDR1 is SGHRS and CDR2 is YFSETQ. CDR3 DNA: TGCGCCAGCAGCTTGGCCCCCCTAGCGGGGGGGGACGGGGAGCTGTTTTTT. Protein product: CASSLAPLAGGDGELFF.

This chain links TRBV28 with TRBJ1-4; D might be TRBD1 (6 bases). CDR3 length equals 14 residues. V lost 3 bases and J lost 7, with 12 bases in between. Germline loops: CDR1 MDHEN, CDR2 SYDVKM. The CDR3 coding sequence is TGTGCCAGCAGTTTGCGGGGGGCCACTGAAAAACTGTTTTTT. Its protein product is CASSLRGATEKLFF.

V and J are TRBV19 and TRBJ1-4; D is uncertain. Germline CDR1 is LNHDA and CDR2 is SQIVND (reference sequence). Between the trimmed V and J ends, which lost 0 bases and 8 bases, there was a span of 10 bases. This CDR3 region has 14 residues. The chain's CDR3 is CASSIDWPPEKLFF. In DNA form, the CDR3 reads TGTGCCAGTAGTATAGATTGGCCGCCCGAAAAACTGTTTTTT.

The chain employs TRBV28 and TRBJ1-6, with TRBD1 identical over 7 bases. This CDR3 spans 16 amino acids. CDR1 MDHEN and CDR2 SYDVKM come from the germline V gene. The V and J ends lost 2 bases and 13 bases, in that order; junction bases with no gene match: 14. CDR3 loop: CASSLSHRGASLPLHF. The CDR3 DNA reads TGTGCCAGCAGTTTAAGCCACAGGGGCGCTTCCCTGCCCCTCCACTTT.

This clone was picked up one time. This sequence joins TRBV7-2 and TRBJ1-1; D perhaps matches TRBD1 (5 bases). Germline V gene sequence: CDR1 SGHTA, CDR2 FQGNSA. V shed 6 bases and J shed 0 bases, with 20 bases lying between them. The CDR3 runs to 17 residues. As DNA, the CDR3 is TGTGCCAGCAGAGCACGGGGGGAGCCCGTTATGAACACTGAAGCTTTCTTT. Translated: CASRARGEPVMNTEAFF.

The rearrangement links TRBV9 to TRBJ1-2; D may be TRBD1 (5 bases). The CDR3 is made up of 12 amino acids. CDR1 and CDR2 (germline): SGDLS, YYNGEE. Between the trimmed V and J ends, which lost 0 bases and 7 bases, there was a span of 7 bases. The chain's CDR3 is CASSVEGIGYTF. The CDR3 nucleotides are TGTGCCAGCAGCGTAGAGGGGATTGGCTACACCTTC. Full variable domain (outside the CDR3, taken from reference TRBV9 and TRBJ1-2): DSGVTQTPKHLITATGQRVTLRCSPRSGDLSVYWYQQSLDQGLQFLIQYYNGEERAKGNILERFSAQQFPDLHSELNLSSLELGDSALYFCASSVEGIGYTFGSGTRLTVV.

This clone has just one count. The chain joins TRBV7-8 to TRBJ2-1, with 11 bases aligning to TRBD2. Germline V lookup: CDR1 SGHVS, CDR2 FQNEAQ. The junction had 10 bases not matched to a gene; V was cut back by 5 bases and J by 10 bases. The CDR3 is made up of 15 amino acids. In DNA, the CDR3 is TGTGCCAGCAGCGCTAGCGGGGGGTACCAGGGGGAGCAGTTCTTC. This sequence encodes CASSASGGYQGEQFF.

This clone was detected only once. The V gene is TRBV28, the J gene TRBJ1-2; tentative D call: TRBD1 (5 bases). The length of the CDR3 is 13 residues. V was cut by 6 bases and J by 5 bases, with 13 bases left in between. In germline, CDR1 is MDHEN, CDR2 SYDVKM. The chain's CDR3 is CASRPRGGYGYTF. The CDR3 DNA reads TGTGCCAGCAGACCGCGGGGGGGTTATGGCTACACCTTC.

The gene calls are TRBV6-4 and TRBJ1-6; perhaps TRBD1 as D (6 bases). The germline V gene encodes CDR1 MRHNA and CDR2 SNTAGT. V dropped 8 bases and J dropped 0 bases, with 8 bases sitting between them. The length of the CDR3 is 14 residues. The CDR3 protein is CASGQSSYNSPLHF. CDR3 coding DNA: TGTGCCAGCGGACAGAGCTCCTATAATTCACCCCTCCACTTT.

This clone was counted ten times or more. CDR3 region: CASNRGYYGYTF. The CDR3 coding sequence is TGTGCCAGTAACAGGGGGTACTATGGCTACACCTTC. The chain recombines TRBV19 with TRBJ1-2; the match to TRBD1 covers 8 bases. This CDR3 region has 12 residues. Germline CDR1 and CDR2: LNHDA and SQIVND (reference sequence). The trim removed 7 bases at V and 3 bases at J, leaving 1 base unmatched.

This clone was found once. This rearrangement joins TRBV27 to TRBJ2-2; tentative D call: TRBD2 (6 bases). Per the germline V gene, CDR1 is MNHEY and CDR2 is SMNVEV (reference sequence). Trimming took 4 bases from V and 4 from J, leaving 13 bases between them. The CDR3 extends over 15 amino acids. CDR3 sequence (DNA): TGTGCCAGCAGTTGGGGGACTGCGGCCACCGGGGAGCTGTTTTTT. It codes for CASSWGTAATGELFF.

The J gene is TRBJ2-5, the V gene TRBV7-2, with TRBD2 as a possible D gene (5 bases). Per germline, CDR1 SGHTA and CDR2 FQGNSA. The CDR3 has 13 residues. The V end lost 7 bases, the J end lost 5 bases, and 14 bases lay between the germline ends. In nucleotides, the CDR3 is TGTGCCAGCACTCCGATGGAGGTGGAGACCCAGTACTTC. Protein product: CASTPMEVETQYF.

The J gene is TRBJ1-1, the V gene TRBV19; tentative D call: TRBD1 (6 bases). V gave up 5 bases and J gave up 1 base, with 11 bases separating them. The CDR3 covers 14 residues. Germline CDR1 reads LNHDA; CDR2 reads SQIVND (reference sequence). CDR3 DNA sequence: TGTGCCAGTAGTGCATGGACAGAGAACACTGAAGCTTTCTTT. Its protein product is CASSAWTENTEAFF. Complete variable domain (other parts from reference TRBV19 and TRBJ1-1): DGGITQSPKYLFRKEGQNVTLSCEQNLNHDAMYWYRQDPGQGLRLIYYSQIVNDFQKGDIAEGYSVSREKKESFPLTVTSAQKNPTAFYLCASSAWTENTEAFFGQGTRLTVV.

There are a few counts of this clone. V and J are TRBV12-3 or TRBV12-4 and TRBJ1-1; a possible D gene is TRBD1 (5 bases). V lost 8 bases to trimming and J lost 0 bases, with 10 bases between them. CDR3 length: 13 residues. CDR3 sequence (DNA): TGTGCCAGCTGGGGCAGCATGAACACTGAAGCTTTCTTT. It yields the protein CASWGSMNTEAFF.

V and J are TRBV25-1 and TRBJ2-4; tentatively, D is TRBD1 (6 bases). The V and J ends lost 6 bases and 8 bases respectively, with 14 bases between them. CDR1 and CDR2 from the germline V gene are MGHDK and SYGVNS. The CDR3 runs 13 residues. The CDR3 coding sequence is TGTGCCAGCAGGGACAGAGAAAGGGACATTCAGTACTTC. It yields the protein CASRDRERDIQYF.

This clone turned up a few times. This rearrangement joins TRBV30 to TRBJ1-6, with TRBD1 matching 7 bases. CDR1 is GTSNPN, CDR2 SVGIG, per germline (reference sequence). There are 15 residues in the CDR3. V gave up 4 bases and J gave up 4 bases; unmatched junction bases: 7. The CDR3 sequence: CAWTPPGGYNSPLHF. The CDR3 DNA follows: TGTGCCTGGACCCCCCCAGGGGGTTATAATTCACCCCTCCACTTT.